A single sample is the source of the 18 T cell receptor beta chains below, sequenced in a study of spatial heterogeneity in lung cancer. Via MiXCR, TCRdb re-called the 5' RACE reads, giving one row per CDR3 protein. The sample includes around 40,000 distinct CDR3 sequences, 5% to 6.5% of them seen just once. The time point is: sample taken at primary tumor resection. The material was PBMCs, obtained at surgery. Every receptor here comes from a female donor with early-stage non-small cell lung cancer.

This clonotype was counted ten times or more. The chain joins TRBV28 to TRBJ1-2, with 10 bases fitting TRBD1. The CDR3 length is 14 residues. The V gene end was trimmed by 3 bases and the J gene end by 8 bases; junction bases not matched to a gene: 6. CDR1 and CDR2 (germline): MDHEN, SYDVKM. CDR3 sequence (DNA): TGTGCCAGCAGTTTGCCGGGACAGGGGTACGGCTACACCTTC. This codes for CASSLPGQGYGYTF.

This clonotype has just a few counts. The gene calls are TRBV7-2 and TRBJ1-1; D remains unclear. CDR1 and CDR2 from the germline V gene are SGHTA and FQGNSA. This CDR3 contains 16 residues. V was shortened by 2 bases and J by 0 bases, with 13 bases between the two germline ends. In DNA form, the CDR3 reads TGTGCCAGCAGCTTACAAGGGTCCCTGATGAACACTGAAGCTTTCTTT. Its protein is CASSLQGSLMNTEAFF.

This clonotype came up many times. The chain carries TRBV2 and TRBJ1-2, with D possibly matching TRBD1 (5 bases). The V gene lost 6 bases and the J gene lost 4 bases, with 12 bases spanning the gap. The CDR3 loop spans 13 amino acids. Germline V lookup: CDR1 SNHLY, CDR2 FYNNEI. This chain's CDR3 is CASRGDAGYGYTF. The CDR3 DNA sequence: TGTGCCAGCAGGGGGGACGCCGGCTATGGCTACACCTTC.

The V call is TRBV20-1, the J call TRBJ1-2, with a possible D match to TRBD1 (5 bases). This CDR3 spans 10 amino acids. V was cut by 5 bases and J by 7 bases, with 8 bases left in between. Germline V gives CDR1 DFQATT, CDR2 SNEGSKA (reference sequence). The CDR3 sequence: CSALGGGYTF. The CDR3 DNA is TGCAGTGCTCTTGGGGGTGGCTACACCTTC.

By sample share, this clonotype is large. The CDR3 reads CSARDSGGGARTQYF. The CDR3, as DNA: TGCAGTGCTAGAGATTCTGGCGGGGGGGCACGCACCCAGTACTTC. The rearrangement joins TRBV20-1 to TRBJ2-5; 9 bases agree with TRBD2. Germline V gene lookup returns CDR1 DFQATT and CDR2 SNEGSKA (reference sequence). The junction had 10 bases not matched to a gene; V was cut back by 0 bases and J by 8 bases. The CDR3 has 15 residues.

This clonotype was counted only a few times. This chain connects TRBV27 to TRBJ2-7, with 7 bases that match TRBD1. The CDR3 spans 15 residues. Unmatched junction bases numbered 8, after V lost 3 bases and J lost 3 bases. From germline, CDR1 is MNHEY and CDR2 SMNVEV (reference sequence). Here the CDR3 DNA reads TGTGCCAGCAGTTTTGGTAGGGACAGCCTCTACGAGCAGTACTTC. This codes for CASSFGRDSLYEQYF.

Many counts were recorded for this clonotype. V gene TRBV20-1 combines with J gene TRBJ2-7, with D hard to call. With 3 bases removed from V and 9 bases from J, the gap between germline ends came to 21 bases. Germline CDR1 reads DFQATT; CDR2 reads SNEGSKA (reference sequence). The CDR3 covers 14 residues. The CDR3 protein is CSASNPSGYLGQYF. For the CDR3, the DNA is TGCAGTGCTAGCAACCCCTCCGGGTACCTCGGGCAGTACTTC.

This clonotype ranks as medium-sized (0.01 to 0.1%). V and J are TRBV3-1 and TRBJ1-1, with TRBD1 as a possible D gene (6 bases). With 4 bases removed from V and 1 base from J, the gap between germline ends came to 13 bases. CDR1 and CDR2 (germline): LGHDT, YNNKEL (reference sequence). The CDR3 has 15 amino acids. CDR3 DNA: TGTGCCAGCAGCCGCCCGGGACACCGGAACACTGAAGCTTTCTTT. Protein sequence: CASSRPGHRNTEAFF. Full variable domain (rest looked up from reference TRBV3-1 and TRBJ1-1): DTAVSQTPKYLVTQMGNDKSIKCEQNLGHDTMYWYKQDSKKFLKIMFSYNNKELIINETVPNRFSPKSPDKAHLNLHINSLELGDSAVYFCASSRPGHRNTEAFFGQGTRLTVV.

This clonotype was observed many times. The chain recombines TRBV5-6 with TRBJ1-1; D gene ambiguous. CDR1 is SGHDT, CDR2 YYEEEE, per germline. Trimming left V 0 bases short and J 7 bases short, with 10 bases between. The CDR3 sequence is 13 residues long. As DNA, the CDR3 is TGTGCCAGCAGCTTGGCAGTGACGGGTGAAGCTTTCTTT. Translating gives CASSLAVTGEAFF.

The DNA for the CDR3 is TGTGCCAGCAGCGTAGAGGGGGAGACCCAGTACTTC. Its translation: CASSVEGETQYF. The rearrangement links TRBV9 to TRBJ2-5; tentatively, D is TRBD1 (5 bases). Germline assignment: CDR1 SGDLS and CDR2 YYNGEE. Trimming stripped 0 bases from V and 5 bases from J, with 5 bases between. The CDR3 has 12 amino acids.

The sample holds many counts of this clonotype. V usage is TRBV28 and J usage is TRBJ2-7; no clear D. Germline lookup yields CDR1 MDHEN and CDR2 SYDVKM. V lost 2 bases to trimming and J lost 5 bases, with 7 bases between them. This CDR3 region has 12 residues. CDR3 amino acids: CASSLLKNEQYF. The CDR3 DNA reads TGTGCCAGCAGTTTACTAAAAAACGAGCAGTACTTC.

This clonotype was detected only a few times. The chain recombines TRBV27 with TRBJ1-2; D remains unclear. The V and J ends lost 6 bases and 6 bases respectively, with 14 bases between them. Germline V CDR1 and CDR2: MNHEY, SMNVEV (reference sequence). The CDR3 is made up of 13 amino acids. CDR3 region: CASRLGGGDGYTF. CDR3 coding DNA: TGTGCCAGCAGGCTCGGAGGTGGTGATGGCTACACCTTC.

This sequence joins TRBV20-1 and TRBJ2-1, with no clear D. The V end was cut by 7 bases, the J end by 6 bases, with 10 bases between. The CDR3 has 11 residues. From germline, CDR1 is DFQATT and CDR2 SNEGSKA (reference sequence). CDR3 amino acids: CSVLDGNEQFF. For the CDR3, the DNA is TGCAGTGTCCTGGACGGCAATGAGCAGTTCTTC.

The V and J genes are TRBV12-3 or TRBV12-4 and TRBJ2-3, with D uncertain. The CDR3 extends over 15 amino acids. The germline V and J ends were trimmed by 6 bases and 6 bases, with 19 bases remaining between them. CDR3 nucleotides: TGTGCCAGCAGCCCCGGGCTACCCGGCTCTGATACGCAGTATTTT. It encodes CASSPGLPGSDTQYF.

This clonotype was observed many times. The CDR3 reads CASSSGTGVGSTEAFF. Here the CDR3 DNA reads TGTGCCAGCAGTTCCGGGACAGGGGTGGGGAGCACTGAAGCTTTCTTT. The V and J genes are TRBV12-3 or TRBV12-4 and TRBJ1-1; 10 bases match TRBD1. Germline trimming cut 4 bases from V and 4 bases from J; bases unmatched to any gene: 9. The CDR3 runs to 16 residues.

The rearrangement joins TRBV3-1 to TRBJ2-3; TRBD2 matches at 8 bases. The CDR3 length is 15 residues. Trimming took 4 bases from V and 4 from J; bases not matched to a gene: 7. Germline V gives CDR1 LGHDT, CDR2 YNNKEL (reference sequence). The CDR3 loop is CASSPSAGGADTQYF. Here the CDR3 DNA reads TGTGCCAGCAGCCCCTCGGCGGGGGGAGCAGATACGCAGTATTTT.

This clonotype was counted a few times. The genes are TRBV28 and TRBJ2-7; TRBD1 agrees at 7 bases. The CDR3 length is 14 residues. V lost 5 bases to trimming and J lost 3 bases; unmatched junction nucleotides: 7. Germline V gene data show CDR1 as MDHEN and CDR2 as SYDVKM. This CDR3 reads CASSIGTEYYEQYF. The CDR3 nucleotides are TGTGCCAGCAGTATAGGGACAGAATACTACGAGCAGTACTTC.

This clonotype appeared many times. CDR3: CASRRFGEATEAFF. CDR3 nucleotide sequence: TGTGCCAGCAGACGATTCGGGGAGGCCACTGAAGCTTTCTTT. This rearrangement joins TRBV12-3 or TRBV12-4 to TRBJ1-1; D is uncertain. This CDR3 comprises 14 residues. The ends were cut back, 6 bases at V and 4 bases at J, with 15 bases in the middle.